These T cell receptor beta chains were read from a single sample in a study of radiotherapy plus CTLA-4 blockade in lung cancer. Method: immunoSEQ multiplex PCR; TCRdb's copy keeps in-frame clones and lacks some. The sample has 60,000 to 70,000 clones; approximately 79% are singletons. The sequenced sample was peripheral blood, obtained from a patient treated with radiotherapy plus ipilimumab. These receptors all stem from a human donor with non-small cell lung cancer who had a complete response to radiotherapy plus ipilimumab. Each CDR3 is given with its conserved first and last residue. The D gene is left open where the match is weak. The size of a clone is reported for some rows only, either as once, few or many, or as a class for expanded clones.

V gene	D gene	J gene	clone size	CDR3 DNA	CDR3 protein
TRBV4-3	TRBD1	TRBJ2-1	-	TGCGCCAGCAGCCAAGATCGAGGGGACAGGACGAGTGAGCAGTTCTTC	CASSQDRGDRTSEQFF
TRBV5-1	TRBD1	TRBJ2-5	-	TGCGCCAGCAGCTCGACTCCCGGGACAGGGGTGGGGGAGACCCAGTACTTC	CASSSTPGTGVGETQYF
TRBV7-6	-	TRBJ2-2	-	TGTGCCAGCAGCACCGCGTGGGGAACCGGGGAGCTGTTTTTT	CASSTAWGTGELFF
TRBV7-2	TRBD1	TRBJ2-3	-	TGTGCCAGCAGCCCCTACCGAACCGGGACAGGGGGTGGCACAGATACGCAGTATTTT	CASSPYRTGTGGGTDTQYF
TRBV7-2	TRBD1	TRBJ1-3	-	TGTGCAAGCAGCTACGTGGGCAGGGGGAGAGGAAACACCATATATTTT	CASSYVGRGRGNTIYF
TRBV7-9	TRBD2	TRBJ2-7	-	TGTGCCAGCAGCTATTCCGGCGGGAGCGAGCAGTACTTC	CASSYSGGSEQYF
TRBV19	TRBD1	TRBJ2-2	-	TGTGCCAGTAGTCCGGGACAGGTGAACACCGGGGAGCTGTTTTTT	CASSPGQVNTGELFF
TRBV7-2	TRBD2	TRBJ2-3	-	TGTGCCAGCAGCCGGGCCGGGACTAGCGGGGGGGCAAGCACAGATACGCAGTATTTT	CASSRAGTSGGASTDTQYF
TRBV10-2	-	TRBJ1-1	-	TGCGCCAGCAGTGAGTCATCAAGGGGCGGCAAAACTGAAGCTTTCTTT	CASSESSRGGKTEAFF
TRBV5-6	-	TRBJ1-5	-	TGTGCCAGCAGCTTGAGGGTGACGAGCAATCAGCCCCAGCATTTT	CASSLRVTSNQPQHF
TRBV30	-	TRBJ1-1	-	TGTGCCTGGAGTGTACAAGAGAACATTGAAGCTTTCTTT	CAWSVQENIEAFF
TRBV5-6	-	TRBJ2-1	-	TGTGCCAGCAGCTTGGGAACAGCCAATGAGCAGTTCTTC	CASSLGTANEQFF
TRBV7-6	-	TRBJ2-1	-	TGTGCCAGCAGCTCCGTCCCTGGCGACAATGAGCAGTTCTTC	CASSSVPGDNEQFF
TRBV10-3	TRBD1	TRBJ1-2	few	TGTGCCATCAGGGGGACAGGGGGCGATGGCTACACCTTC	CAIRGTGGDGYTF
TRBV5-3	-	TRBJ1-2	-	TGTGCCAGAAGCCCTGTCGATATCTCTAACTATGGCTACACCTTC	CARSPVDISNYGYTF
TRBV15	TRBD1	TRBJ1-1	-	TGTGCCACCAGCCGAAGACAGGGGGCTGAGGGTGAAGCTTTCTTT	CATSRRQGAEGEAFF
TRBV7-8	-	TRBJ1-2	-	TGTGCCAGCAGCTTACTGGCAGAAACTTACTATGGCTACACCTTC	CASSLLAETYYGYTF
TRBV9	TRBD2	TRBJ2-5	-	TGTGCCAGCACCCCGGGACTAGCTGACGAGACCCAGTACTTC	CASTPGLADETQYF
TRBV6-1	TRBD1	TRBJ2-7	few	TGTGCCAGCAGTGAAGTACAGGGGGTCTACGAGCAGTACTTC	CASSEVQGVYEQYF
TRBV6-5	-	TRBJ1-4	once	TGTGCCAGCAGACCGCGACTTACAACTAATGAAAAACTGTTTTTT	CASRPRLTTNEKLFF
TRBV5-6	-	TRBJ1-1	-	TGTGCCAGCAGCTTGTCGGGGTTGAGCACTGAAGCTTTCTTT	CASSLSGLSTEAFF
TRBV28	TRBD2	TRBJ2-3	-	TGTGCCAGCAGTTTATCGGCTAGCGGCCATACGCAGTATTTT	CASSLSASGHTQYF
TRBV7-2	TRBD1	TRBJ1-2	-	TGTGCCAGCAGCTTGGGGACAGGCAGCTACACCTTC	CASSLGTGSYTF
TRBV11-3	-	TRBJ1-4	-	TGTGCCAGCAGCTTAGACGGGGGAGTCAATGAAAAACTGTTTTTT	CASSLDGGVNEKLFF
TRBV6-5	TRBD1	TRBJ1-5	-	TGTGCCAGCAGGTATACAACAGGGGAAGATCAGCCCCAGCATTTT	CASRYTTGEDQPQHF
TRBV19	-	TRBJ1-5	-	TGTGCCAGTAGTATAGTATCGCAGCCCCAGCATTTT	CASSIVSQPQHF
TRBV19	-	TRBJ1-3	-	TGTGCCAGTAGTAGTAGTGAGTTCGTCTCTGGAAACACCATATATTTT	CASSSSEFVSGNTIYF
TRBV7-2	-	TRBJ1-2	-	TGTGCCAGCAGGGGCGGGGGCGCAAGCTATGGCTACACCTTC	CASRGGGASYGYTF
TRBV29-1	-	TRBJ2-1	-	TGCAGCGCCCTCCATCGTAGCGCCCGACCTACGAATGAGCAGTTCTTC	CSALHRSARPTNEQFF
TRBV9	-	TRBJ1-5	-	TGTGCCAGCAGCCCCCACGGGACAACTAATAATCAGCCCCAGCATTTT	CASSPHGTTNNQPQHF
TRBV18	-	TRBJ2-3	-	TGTGCCAGCTCACCATTGACAGGGACTGGCACAGATACGCAGTATTTT	CASSPLTGTGTDTQYF
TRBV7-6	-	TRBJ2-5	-	TGTGCCAGCAGTTCACCGGCCTGGATCAGCGACCAGTACTTC	CASSSPAWISDQYF
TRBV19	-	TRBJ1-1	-	TGTGCCAGTAGTATGGGGAATCAGGGGAGGTACACTGAAGCTTTCTTT	CASSMGNQGRYTEAFF
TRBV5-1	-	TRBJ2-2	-	TGCGCCAGCAGCTTGGGGGCCAGGACGAACACCGGGGAGCTGTTTTTT	CASSLGARTNTGELFF
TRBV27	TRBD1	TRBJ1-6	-	TGTGCCAGCAGTTTATCGACAGGGATTAATTCACCCCTCCACTTT	CASSLSTGINSPLHF
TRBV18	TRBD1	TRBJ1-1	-	TGTGCCAGCTCACCAGGGACAGACACTGAAGCTTTCTTT	CASSPGTDTEAFF
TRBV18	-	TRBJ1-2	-	TGTGCCAGCTCACCATCATTGAGGGCGTTCGATGGCTACACCTTC	CASSPSLRAFDGYTF
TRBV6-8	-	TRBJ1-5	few	TGTGCCAGCAGCCCACCATCCTCAAGACCTCAGCCCCAGCATTTT	CASSPPSSRPQPQHF
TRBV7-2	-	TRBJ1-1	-	TGTGCCAGCAGCTTCCCCGGGCCCTGGAACACTGAAGCTTTCTTT	CASSFPGPWNTEAFF
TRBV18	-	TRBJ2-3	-	TGTGCCAGCTCACCAATGACAGATACGCAGTATTTT	CASSPMTDTQYF
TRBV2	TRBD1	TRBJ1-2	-	TGTGCCAGCAGTGAGACAGGGCCAGGAGGCTACACCTTC	CASSETGPGGYTF